The present TCR beta chain was sequenced within a study of blood T cell repertoires in COVID-19. Study summary: COVID-19 samples, acute and convalescent, were from the United States, Italy and Spain. PBMCs, B-cell-depleted T cells, or T cells were the source of the cDNA or gDNA that made up the material.

V was cut by 4 bases and J by 7 bases, with 23 bases left in between. The CDR3 loop spans 16 amino acids. Germline V gene data show CDR1 as SNHLY and CDR2 as FYNNEI. As originally analysed: Nucleated cell number was recorded as an estimate derived from reference gene primer amplification. Using immunoSEQ multiplex PCR, the repertoire was profiled, and TCRdb retains in-frame clones only, with some absent. V, J and clone size are those of that table, while D and trimming were read from the DNA. The data contain roughly 70,000 clones, 85% to 90% of them singletons. The chain employs TRBV2 and TRBJ2-7; tentative D call: TRBD1 (6 bases). This TCR was sampled from a woman aged 80 or over with active COVID-19. Sequences were obtained from peripheral blood. The DNA for the CDR3 is TGTGCCAGCAGTGGGACCGGGACAAGGGGTCTCGGAGAGCAGTACTTC. Residues: CASSGTGTRGLGEQYF.